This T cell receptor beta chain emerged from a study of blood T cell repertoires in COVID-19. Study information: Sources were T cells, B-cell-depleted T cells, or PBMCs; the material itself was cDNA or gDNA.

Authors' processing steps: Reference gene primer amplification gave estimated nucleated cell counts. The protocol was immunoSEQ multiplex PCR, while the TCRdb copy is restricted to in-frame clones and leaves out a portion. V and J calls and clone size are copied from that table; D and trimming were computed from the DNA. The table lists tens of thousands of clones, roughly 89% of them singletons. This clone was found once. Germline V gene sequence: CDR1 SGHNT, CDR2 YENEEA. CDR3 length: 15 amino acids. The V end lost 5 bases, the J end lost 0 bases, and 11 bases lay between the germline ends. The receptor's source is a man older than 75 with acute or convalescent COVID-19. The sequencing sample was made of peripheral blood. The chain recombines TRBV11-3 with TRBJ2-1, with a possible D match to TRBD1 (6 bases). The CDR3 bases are TGTGCCAGCAGCCGAGGGACAAGCTCCTACAATGAGCAGTTCTTC. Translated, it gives CASSRGTSSYNEQFF.